This TCR beta chain emerged from a study of Ad26.COV2.S vaccination and SARS-CoV-2 variants. Study at large: Participants got Ad26.COV2.S intramuscularly, once or twice 56 days apart.

Study-level findings and limits: Placebo recipients showed lower spike-specific TCR breadth than vaccinees.

Treatment denoted: around 19 received Ad26.COV2.S at low or high dose, single or two shots; several received placebo; per-sample allocation not given. Collection of samples fell on day 63 after the first vaccine or placebo injection. Profiled with immunoSEQ multiplex PCR; TCRdb holds only in-frame clones, not every one. The repertoire holds roughly 320,000 clones, with 70% to 90% as singletons. As regards this clone: Its target is not known.

CDR1 is MDHEN and CDR2 is SYDVKM in the germline V gene. CDR3 length: 12 residues. The material sequenced was peripheral blood, taken in a trial of Ad26.COV2.S vaccine versus placebo. V is TRBV28 and J is TRBJ1-2; tentatively, D is TRBD1 (5 bases). The receptor was isolated from a person between 18 and 65 years old who received the Ad26.COV2.S COVID-19 vaccine or a placebo. CDR3 region: CGVSPGVGGYTF. CDR3 DNA: TGTGGAGTATCCCCGGGGGTGGGTGGCTACACCTTC.